The text below deals with one T cell receptor beta chain. This sample stems from a study of glioma-infiltrating T cells after dendritic cell vaccination. Study information: Monocyte-derived dendritic cells, cultured about 7 days with IL-4 and GM-CSF, were pulsed with autologous tumor lysate.

This table comes from immunoSEQ multiplex PCR, and its TCRdb copy is limited to in-frame clones, with some not included. The sample has roughly 60,000 clones; around 85% are singletons. Time point given: after dendritic cell vaccination, including at tumor progression/relapse. None of the glioblastoma patients had an isocitrate dehydrogenase mutation. Sequenced here: blood, sampled after dendritic cell vaccination. This receptor was identified in a human donor with glioblastoma.

The CDR3 loop reads CASSASGGPGNTIYF. The CDR3, as DNA: TGTGCCAGCAGCGCGTCAGGGGGCCCTGGAAACACCATATATTTT. This chain links TRBV9 with TRBJ1-3; 8 nucleotides match TRBD1. Germline CDR1 is SGDLS and CDR2 is YYNGEE. V lost 3 bases and J lost 2; bases outside the gene matches: 4. CDR3 length equals 15 residues.